This T cell receptor (beta chain) was identified during a study of T cell responses to AZD1222 COVID-19 vaccine. Study results and caveats: Targets within unmutated variant regions were reportedly found for nearly half of spike-specific TCRs. Only a handful of AZD1222 recipients tested seropositive at baseline.

Clones were sequenced by immunoSEQ multiplex PCR, and TCRdb holds only the in-frame ones, with some missing. This table holds about 120,000 clones, 70% to 90% found once. This CDR3 contains 15 residues. Germline V lookup: CDR1 MNHEY, CDR2 SVGAGI. Losses at the gene ends were 4 bases for V and 6 bases for J; bases not matched to a gene: 8. With respect to this clone: Its antigen remains unknown.

The TCR comes from an adult in good health. The gene calls are TRBV6-5 and TRBJ1-4; 7 positions match TRBD1. Sequencing used peripheral blood, obtained on day 0 of MenACWY control vaccination. The CDR3 region is CASSLTGRGDEKLFF. CDR3 coding DNA: TGTGCCAGCAGTTTGACAGGGAGGGGGGATGAAAAACTGTTTTTT.